This T cell receptor beta chain was recovered during a study of blood T cells in healthy people across ages. PCR was performed a second time for roughly 7 to 12 cycles using a sample-barcoded 5' primer and a J-beta primer mix. TCRdb called the 5' RACE reads again in MiXCR, with one record for every CDR3 protein. The sample lists over 750,000 distinct CDR3 sequences; 20% to 25% were seen once. This CDR3 is built from 15 residues. The V and J ends lost 2 bases and 0 bases respectively, with 10 bases between them. Germline V gene data show CDR1 as MDHEN and CDR2 as SYDVKM. Peripheral blood was drawn, ten milliliters per donor. The sample also formed part of further work on T cells of mothers and their children. That source adds: For the second PCR, the M1S primer put in sample barcodes and 2-4 random nucleotides. Over 8.5 million reads per mother and some 2.9 million per child were obtained. No persistent microchimeric T cell clones were detected at around 97 clones per million clonotypes sensitivity.

The origin of this receptor is a boy between 10 and 17 years old in good health. J is TRBJ2-5 and V is TRBV28; D may be TRBD1 (5 bases). What was sequenced was blood. CDR3 coding DNA: TGTGCCAGCAGTTTAAGGGTCAGGGACCAAGAGACCCAGTACTTC. This encodes CASSLRVRDQETQYF.